This T cell receptor (beta chain) was sequenced during a study of T cells after yellow fever vaccination. Study-wide context: Flow sorting relied on CD3, CD45RA, CCR7 and CD95 to obtain EM, EMRA, CM and Tscm memory subsets. Study-wide results and caveats: Most clones from primary vaccination were detected again post-booster (around 96% CD4, 88% CD8).

5'RACE template switching added a universal primer site and UMIs to TCR cDNA. TCRdb independently ran MiXCR on the 5' RACE reads; one entry per CDR3 protein. In the table there are approximately 22,000 distinct CDR3 sequences, 4% to 6% of which are singletons. This clonotype was observed at least ten times. The material was PBMCs, either bulk or a sorted T-cell subset (CD4+, CD8+, memory, or dextramer-sorted; not recorded which), obtained around 45 days after the first yellow fever vaccination. This receptor was taken from a man aged 18 to 29 who received the YFV17D yellow fever vaccine.

The CDR3 nucleotides are TGCAGTGCTAGAGTAGGTGGGGGGGTGAGCACTGAAGCTTTCTTT. Encoded protein: CSARVGGGVSTEAFF. The V and J genes are TRBV20-1 and TRBJ1-1; D possibly corresponds to TRBD1 (5 bases). Germline CDR1 is DFQATT and CDR2 is SNEGSKA (reference sequence). V shed 1 base and J shed 4 bases, with 16 bases lying between them. CDR3 length: 15 amino acids.